This T cell receptor beta chain was recorded in a study of T cell clonotyping in hematopoietic cell transplantation. Turning to the study itself: Pretransplant recipient samples were taken after cytoreduction. Whole-study findings and limits: Cells were unsorted, so CD4 and CD8 contributions were not separated. Broader posttransplant TCR repertoire diversity was predicted by graft donor and pretransplant recipient Inverse Simpson Index values. After transplant, recipient diversity fell while pathologically expanded clonotypes grew through day 180.

TCRdb's copy holds only in-frame clones and misses some; the assay was immunoSEQ multiplex PCR. Found here are about 76,000 clones, 90% to 96% of them singletons; the top ten hold under 2%. Trimming removed 8 bases from V and 0 bases from J; junction bases left unmatched: 7. CDR1 MDHEN and CDR2 SYDVKM come from the germline V gene. The CDR3 is 14 amino acids. The time point: recipient sample about 28 days before transplant, after cytoreduction. Note on this clone: As yet, its antigen is unknown.

The sequence came from a woman aged 45 to 65 with acute myeloid leukemia. Some clones in this sample may be carry-over from other donors' samples. The input for sequencing was peripheral blood mononuclear cells, taken before stem cell transplant. The chain has TRBV28 and TRBJ2-7; 7 bases are shared with TRBD2. The CDR3 here is CASRPGTNSYEQYF. The CDR3 nucleotides are TGTGCCAGCCGCCCCGGGACTAACTCCTACGAGCAGTACTTC. The complete variable domain, with remaining parts taken from reference TRBV28 and TRBJ2-7, reads DVKVTQSSRYLVKRTGEKVFLECVQDMDHENMFWYRQDPGLGLRLIYFSYDVKMKEKGDIPEGYSVSREKKERFSLILESASTNQTSMYLCASRPGTNSYEQYFGPGTRLTVT.